This T cell receptor beta chain comes out of a study of T cell repertoires in aging, cancer and after chemotherapy. General study points: Untreated cancer patients had significantly lower blood TCR diversity than age-matched healthy donors.

This clonotype was observed a handful of times. Its antigen is currently unknown. V was cut by 4 bases and J by 6 bases, with 13 bases left in between. The germline CDR1 and CDR2 sequences are MNHEY and SVGAGI. The CDR3 contains 14 residues. TRB rearrangements spanning V, D and J were amplified using mixed TRB-A/B primers. A single record per CDR3 protein comes from TCRdb applying MiXCR to the multiplex PCR reads. In the table there are 3,500 to 4,500 distinct CDR3 sequences, approximately 30% of which are singletons. The template was genomic DNA from peripheral blood, not RNA. The clonotype originates from a human donor in good health. Sequencing was done on a sample of blood. V usage is TRBV6-5 and J usage is TRBJ1-3, with D unclear. The CDR3 loop reads CASSSPGAPNTIYF. The CDR3 DNA sequence: TGTGCCAGCAGTTCTCCCGGAGCCCCAAACACCATATATTTT.